This TCR beta chain derives from a study of identical twins. The V end was cut by 5 bases, the J end by 2 bases, with 16 bases between. The germline V gene has CDR1 SEHNR and CDR2 FQNEAQ (reference sequence). CDR3 length equals 15 residues. TCRdb fed the 5' RACE reads into MiXCR, producing one record per CDR3 protein. The table includes hundreds of thousands of distinct CDR3 sequences, under 9% detected once. The same data also went into a second study, on yellow fever vaccine responses in identical twins.

The clonotype originates from a woman between 18 and 29 years old in good health. The V gene is TRBV7-9, the J gene TRBJ2-7; D is possibly TRBD1 or TRBD2 (5 bases each). Input material: PBMCs. The CDR3 DNA follows: TGTGCCAGCAGCCTGAGGGGCGCGGTCCCCTACGAGCAGTACTTC. Translation: CASSLRGAVPYEQYF.